This T cell receptor beta chain originates from a study of blood T cell repertoires in COVID-19. Looking at the study overall: Some COVID-19 samples were acute and others convalescent; all came from the United States, Italy and Spain. From T cells, B-cell-depleted T cells, or PBMCs came the material, which was cDNA or gDNA.

This clone was counted between two and nine times. In the authors' workflow: It was from reference gene primer amplification that nucleated cell counts were estimated. Produced via immunoSEQ multiplex PCR; TCRdb's table is partial and in-frame only. Clone size and the V and J calls come from that table; the DNA yielded D and trimming. The repertoire holds about 250,000 clones, with approximately 83% as singletons. The TCR originated in a man at least 80 years old with acute or convalescent COVID-19. The source material was peripheral blood.

CDR3 nucleotides: TGTGCCAGCAGCTTAAGGGGACTAGCGGGCGAGCAGTACTTC. As protein: CASSLRGLAGEQYF. The J gene is TRBJ2-7, the V gene TRBV11-2; 12 bases map to TRBD2. V trimming: 2 bases; J trimming: 6 bases; junction bases outside the gene matches: 2. There are 14 residues in the CDR3. Germline V CDR1 and CDR2: SGHAT, FQNNGV.